These 8 T cell receptor beta chains share one sample of origin, sequenced in a study of human T cells and chemical hapten exposure. TCRdb independently ran MiXCR on the RACE reads; one entry per CDR3 protein. The sample holds some 94,000 distinct CDR3 sequences, approximately 13% seen once. Time point here: patch test 1, 2 weeks after DPC sensitization. Sample treatment: therapeutic diphenylcyclopropenone sensitization with weekly scalp DPC. Sequenced material: whole blood, taken in connection with sensitization to the hapten diphenylcyclopropenone (DPC). The receptors here all came from a woman aged 40 to 50 with alopecia areata. Some clones in this sample may be carry-over from other donors' samples.

In this sample, this clonotype turned up many times. CDR3 sequence: CASSLSGGGPLQQYF. The CDR3, as DNA: TGTGCCAGCAGTTTATCAGGGGGAGGGCCCCTTCAGCAGTACTTC. V and J are TRBV28 and TRBJ2-7; D assignment may be TRBD1 or TRBD2 (7 bases each). CDR1 and CDR2 (germline): MDHEN, SYDVKM. The CDR3 extends over 15 amino acids. The V and J ends lost 1 base and 8 bases respectively, with 18 bases between them.

This clonotype was observed many times. The chain links TRBV10-3 to TRBJ2-7; D is ambiguous. CDR3 size: 14 residues. V was trimmed by 3 bases and J by 2 bases, leaving 11 bases between them. The germline CDR1 and CDR2 sequences are ENHRY and SYGVKD. The CDR3 bases are TGTGCCATCAGTGAAACCGGGCCAGCCTACGAGCAGTACTTC. Residues: CAISETGPAYEQYF.

This clonotype has more than one count but fewer than ten. This sequence joins TRBV18 and TRBJ1-1; tentative D call: TRBD1 (6 bases). Germline assignment: CDR1 KGHSH and CDR2 LQKENI. V gave up 0 bases and J gave up 2 bases, with 10 bases separating them. The CDR3 is made up of 15 amino acids. Written as DNA, the CDR3 is TGTGCCAGCTCACCACCGATGGGACAAAACACTGAAGCTTTCTTT. Protein product: CASSPPMGQNTEAFF.

This clonotype was picked up many times. J is TRBJ2-3 and V is TRBV7-6, with D possibly TRBD2 on 6 matching bases. The CDR3 has 13 amino acids. Germline CDR1 is SGHVS and CDR2 is FNYEAQ. V lost 5 bases and J lost 6, with 12 bases in between. CDR3 coding DNA: TGTGCCAGCAGCCCAATTGGGAGGGATACGCAGTATTTT. Translated, it gives CASSPIGRDTQYF.

A few counts support this clonotype. The rearrangement uses TRBV27 and TRBJ2-7; 13 bases fit TRBD2. The germline gives CDR1 MNHEY, CDR2 SMNVEV (reference sequence). The CDR3 length is 15 residues. V trimming: 5 bases; J trimming: 4 bases; junction bases outside the gene matches: 5. The CDR3 protein is CASSLRTSGGYEQYF. The CDR3 DNA sequence: TGTGCCAGCAGTCTCAGGACTAGCGGGGGTTACGAGCAGTACTTC.

Many counts were recorded for this clonotype. The CDR3 sequence is CASSEAGLSNEKLFF. The DNA for the CDR3 is TGTGCCAGCAGTGAAGCGGGACTGAGTAATGAAAAACTGTTTTTT. The chain employs TRBV2 and TRBJ1-4; maybe TRBD1 (5 bases). The V end was cut by 0 bases, the J end by 4 bases, with 9 bases between. Germline CDR1 reads SNHLY; CDR2 reads FYNNEI. CDR3 size: 15 residues.

The V call is TRBV2, the J call TRBJ2-1; TRBD1 is a possible D gene (5 bases). The V gene lost 2 bases and the J gene lost 15 bases, with 20 bases spanning the gap. CDR1 is SNHLY, CDR2 FYNNEI, per germline. The CDR3 has 14 residues. CDR3 in amino acids: CASSESFMTDHPFF. CDR3 sequence (DNA): TGTGCCAGCAGTGAAAGCTTTATGACAGACCACCCGTTCTTC.

This chain links TRBV6-1 with TRBJ2-3; 12 bases are shared with TRBD2. J lost 1 base, V lost 6 bases, and 2 bases had no gene match. CDR3 length: 15 amino acids. Germline CDR1 MNHNS, CDR2 SASEGT. Here the CDR3 reads CASRRLAGGTDTQYF. The CDR3 region has the DNA TGTGCCAGCAGACGACTAGCGGGAGGCACAGATACGCAGTATTTT.